The 19 T cell receptor beta chains listed next were all sequenced from one sample in a study of blood T cells in healthy people across ages. Together with a sample-barcoded 5' primer, a J-beta primer mix was included in a second PCR lasting roughly 7 to 11 cycles. TCRdb itself ran the 5' RACE reads through MiXCR, one entry per CDR3 protein. The sample lists some 800,000 distinct CDR3 sequences, more than 20% occurring once. Another study also made use of these data, one on T cells of mothers and their children.

The source material was blood. The receptors were sampled from a boy aged 5-17 years in good health.

This clonotype was seen a few times. The chain has TRBV28 and TRBJ2-2; D is unclear. Germline V lookup: CDR1 MDHEN, CDR2 SYDVKM. V shed 5 bases and J shed 6 bases, with 10 bases lying between them. CDR3 length equals 13 residues. In DNA form, the CDR3 reads TGTGCCAGCAGTAAAGGCGGAGCCGGGGAGCTGTTTTTT. Amino acids: CASSKGGAGELFF.

V usage is TRBV20-1 and J usage is TRBJ1-2, with a possible D match to TRBD1 (6 bases). V was clipped by 3 bases and J by 6 bases, with 17 bases between them. This CDR3 spans 14 amino acids. CDR1 DFQATT and CDR2 SNEGSKA come from the germline V gene (reference sequence). The CDR3 nucleotides read TGCAGTGCTAGTGCGGACAGCCAAACGCATGGCTACACCTTC. This translates into CSASADSQTHGYTF.

A word on this clonotype: No conserved phenylalanine or tryptophan is present at the end of the CDR3, so a read error is the likely explanation. The V and J genes are TRBV11-2 and TRBJ2-1; D remains ambiguous. Trimming pared 3 bases from V and 6 bases from J, leaving 12 bases between. Germline-derived CDR1 and CDR2 are SGHAT and FQNNGV. The CDR3 loop spans 14 amino acids. CDR3 in amino acids: CASSFPGRPNEQFV. CDR3 sequence (DNA): TGTGCCAGCAGCTTCCCAGGACGTCCCAATGAGCAGTTCGTC.

This clonotype was counted between two and nine times. The chain employs TRBV5-1 and TRBJ1-5; no reliable D call. Looked up from germline, CDR1 is SGHRS and CDR2 is YFSETQ. Trimming stripped 8 bases from V and 5 bases from J, with 8 bases between. The CDR3 extends over 11 amino acids. This CDR3 reads CARDPDQPQHF. The CDR3 DNA is TGCGCCAGAGACCCCGATCAGCCCCAGCATTTT.

This clonotype occurred a few times. V is TRBV7-2 and J is TRBJ1-2; 7 bases match TRBD1. CDR3 length: 16 residues. Trimming cost V 0 bases and J 5 bases; bases outside gene matches: 9. Germline V gene lookup returns CDR1 SGHTA and CDR2 FQGNSA. Written as DNA, the CDR3 is TGTGCCAGCAGCTTAGCGGGGACAGACTCGATTTATGGCTACACCTTC. As protein: CASSLAGTDSIYGYTF. Together with reference TRBV7-2 and TRBJ1-2, the CDR3 gives the full variable domain: GAGVSQSPSNKVTEKGKDVELRCDPISGHTALYWYRQSLGQGLEFLIYFQGNSAPDKSGLPSDRFSAERTGGSVSTLTIQRTQQEDSAVYLCASSLAGTDSIYGYTFGSGTRLTVV.

V is TRBV10-3 and J is TRBJ1-5; D perhaps matches TRBD1 (5 bases). Germline V CDR1 and CDR2: ENHRY, SYGVKD. V dropped 0 bases and J dropped 0 bases, with 9 bases sitting between them. This CDR3 contains 16 residues. The CDR3 here is CAISESGPGSNQPQHF. CDR3 nucleotides: TGTGCCATCAGTGAGTCGGGACCCGGTAGCAATCAGCCCCAGCATTTT.

The chain couples TRBV27 to TRBJ2-5; D call uncertain. V gave up 2 bases and J gave up 5 bases, with 12 bases separating them. The germline CDR1 and CDR2 sequences are MNHEY and SMNVEV (reference sequence). The CDR3 length is 14 residues. CDR3 coding DNA: TGTGCCAGCAGTTTAAGGCTACCGTCGGAGACCCAGTACTTC. As protein: CASSLRLPSETQYF.

This clonotype was recorded a few times. This chain links TRBV29-1 with TRBJ2-5, with a weak D call TRBD1 (5 bases). CDR3 size: 12 residues. Germline CDR1 reads SQVTM; CDR2 reads ANQGSEA. V was clipped by 4 bases and J by 1 base, with 7 bases between them. Here the CDR3 reads CSVGGTQETQYF. CDR3 sequence (DNA): TGCAGCGTTGGGGGCACCCAAGAGACCCAGTACTTC.

CDR3 residues: CASSLGYRVDYNEQFF. In DNA, the CDR3 is TGCGCCAGCAGCTTGGGTTACAGGGTTGACTACAATGAGCAGTTCTTC. This chain connects TRBV5-1 to TRBJ2-1, with D perhaps TRBD1 (6 bases). CDR3 size: 16 residues. Trimming pared 0 bases from V and 3 bases from J, leaving 13 bases between. The germline CDR1 and CDR2 sequences are SGHRS and YFSETQ.

With respect to this clonotype: At one end, the junction sequence differs from germline, possibly due to a read error. The rearrangement uses TRBV14 and TRBJ2-1; a weak D match, TRBD2 (6 bases). This CDR3 has 14 amino acids. In germline, CDR1 is SGHDN, CDR2 FVKESK. CDR3 DNA: TGTGCCAGCGGGAGGCCCGGCTCCTACAATGAGCAGCTCTTC. It codes for CASGRPGSYNEQLF.

J is TRBJ2-3 and V is TRBV10-3; D is uncertain. The CDR3 has 12 amino acids. Trimming cost V 2 bases and J 4 bases, with 4 bases left between them. From germline, CDR1 is ENHRY and CDR2 SYGVKD. The CDR3 loop is CAISEAADTQYF. CDR3 sequence (DNA): TGTGCCATCAGTGAGGCCGCAGATACGCAGTATTTT.

The chain has TRBV6-1 and TRBJ2-1; 8 bases match TRBD1. V lost 6 bases and J lost 6; bases outside the gene matches: 13. CDR3 size: 16 residues. CDR1 is MNHNS, CDR2 SASEGT, per germline. The CDR3: CASRLETGGRVNEQFF. CDR3 DNA sequence: TGTGCCAGCAGACTTGAAACAGGGGGTAGGGTCAATGAGCAGTTCTTC.

The gene calls are TRBV29-1 and TRBJ2-3; 8 nucleotides line up with TRBD2. The junction had 5 bases not matched to a gene; V was cut back by 5 bases and J by 4 bases. CDR3 size: 13 residues. The germline V gene encodes CDR1 SQVTM and CDR2 ANQGSEA. The CDR3 spells CSVRRGASDTQYF. In DNA, the CDR3 is TGCAGCGTTCGGCGGGGGGCCTCAGATACGCAGTATTTT.

This chain connects TRBV20-1 to TRBJ2-5; 8 bases agree with TRBD2. The CDR3 sequence is 16 residues long. V lost 0 bases to trimming and J lost 5 bases; unmatched junction nucleotides: 11. The germline V gene has CDR1 DFQATT and CDR2 SNEGSKA (reference sequence). CDR3 protein: CSARDSGLAGGETQYF. Written as DNA, the CDR3 is TGCAGTGCTAGAGATTCAGGGCTAGCGGGCGGGGAGACCCAGTACTTC.

The gene calls are TRBV29-1 and TRBJ2-1; TRBD2 might be the D (6 bases). Trimming cost V 3 bases and J 7 bases, with 10 bases left between them. The V gene's germline CDR1 is SQVTM and CDR2 ANQGSEA. There are 12 residues in the CDR3. The CDR3 loop is CSVESSGNEQFF. The CDR3 DNA reads TGCAGCGTTGAGAGTAGCGGAAATGAGCAGTTCTTC.

V gene TRBV11-2 combines with J gene TRBJ2-5; 12 bases map to TRBD2. The DNA end favors TRBJ2-1, so the J call may be wrong. This CDR3 region has 19 residues. Germline lookup yields CDR1 SGHAT and CDR2 FQNNGV. CDR3 region: CASSLVFELLAGGFNEQFF. The CDR3 nucleotides read TGTGCCAGCAGCTTAGTGTTCGAACTTCTAGCGGGAGGGTTCAATGAGCAGTTCTTC.

There are a few counts of this clonotype. This chain links TRBV29-1 with TRBJ2-2; the D gene is possibly TRBD2 (5 bases). Trimming stripped 3 bases from V and 5 bases from J, with 7 bases between. Germline V gene data show CDR1 as SQVTM and CDR2 as ANQGSEA. CDR3 length: 12 amino acids. CDR3 residues: CSVDGETGELFF. The CDR3, as DNA: TGCAGCGTTGATGGGGAGACCGGGGAGCTGTTTTTT.

The V gene is TRBV20-1, the J gene TRBJ2-5; 8 nucleotides agree with TRBD1. Per germline, CDR1 DFQATT and CDR2 SNEGSKA (reference sequence). The trim removed 2 bases at V and 1 base at J, leaving 9 bases unmatched. This CDR3 spans 16 amino acids. The CDR3 here is CSARNALRGPQETQYF. CDR3 DNA sequence: TGCAGTGCTAGAAATGCCCTCAGGGGGCCCCAAGAGACCCAGTACTTC.

This clonotype was observed a few times. The chain links TRBV28 to TRBJ2-1, with D tentatively TRBD1 (5 bases). The CDR3 sequence is 14 residues long. Germline CDR1 is MDHEN and CDR2 is SYDVKM. V lost 5 bases and J lost 2, with 10 bases in between. The CDR3 protein is CASSRQPTYNEQFF. CDR3 coding DNA: TGTGCCAGCAGTCGACAGCCTACCTACAATGAGCAGTTCTTC.